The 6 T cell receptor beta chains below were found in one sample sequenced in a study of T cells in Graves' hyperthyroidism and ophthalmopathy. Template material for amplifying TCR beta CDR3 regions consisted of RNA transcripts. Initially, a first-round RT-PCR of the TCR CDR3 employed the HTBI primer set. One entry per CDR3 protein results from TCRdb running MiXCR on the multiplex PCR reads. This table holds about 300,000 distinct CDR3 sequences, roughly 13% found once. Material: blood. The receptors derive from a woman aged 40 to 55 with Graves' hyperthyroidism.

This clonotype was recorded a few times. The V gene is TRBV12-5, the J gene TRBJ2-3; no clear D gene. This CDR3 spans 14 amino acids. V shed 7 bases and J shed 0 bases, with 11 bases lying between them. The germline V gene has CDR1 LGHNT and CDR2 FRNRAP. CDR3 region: CASARTDSTDTQYF. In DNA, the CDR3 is TGTGCTAGTGCTCGGACGGACAGCACAGATACGCAGTATTTT.

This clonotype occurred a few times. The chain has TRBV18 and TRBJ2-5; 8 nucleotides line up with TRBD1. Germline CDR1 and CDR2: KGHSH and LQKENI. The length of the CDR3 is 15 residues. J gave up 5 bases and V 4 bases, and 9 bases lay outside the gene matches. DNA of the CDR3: TGTGCCAGCTCACTCAGCGGACAGGGATTCGAGACCCAGTACTTC. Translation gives CASSLSGQGFETQYF. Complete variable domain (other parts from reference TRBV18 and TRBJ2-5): NAGVMQNPRHLVRRRGQEARLRCSPMKGHSHVYWYRQLPEEGLKFMVYLQKENIIDESGMPKERFSAEFPKEGPSILRIQQVVRGDSAAYFCASSLSGQGFETQYFGPGTRLLVL.

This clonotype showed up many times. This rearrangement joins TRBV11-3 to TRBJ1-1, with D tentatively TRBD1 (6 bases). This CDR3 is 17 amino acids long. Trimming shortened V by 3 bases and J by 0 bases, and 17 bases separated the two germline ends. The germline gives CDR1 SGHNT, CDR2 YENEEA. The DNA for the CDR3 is TGTGCCAGCAGCTTTTCCTACCGGACAGAATTGAACACTGAAGCTTTCTTT. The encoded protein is CASSFSYRTELNTEAFF.

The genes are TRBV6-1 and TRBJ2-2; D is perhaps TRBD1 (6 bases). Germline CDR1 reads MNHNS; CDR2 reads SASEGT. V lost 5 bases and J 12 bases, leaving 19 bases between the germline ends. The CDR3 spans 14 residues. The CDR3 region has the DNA TGTGCCAGCAGTACGGACAGCGTACTCGGAAAGCTGTTTTTT. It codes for CASSTDSVLGKLFF.

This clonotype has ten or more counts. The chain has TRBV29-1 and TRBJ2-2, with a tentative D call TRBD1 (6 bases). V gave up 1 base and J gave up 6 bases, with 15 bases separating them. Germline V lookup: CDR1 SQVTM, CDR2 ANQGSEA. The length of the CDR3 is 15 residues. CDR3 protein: CSVEGEGGISGELFF. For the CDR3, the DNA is TGCAGCGTTGAAGGTGAAGGGGGAATCTCCGGGGAGCTGTTTTTT.

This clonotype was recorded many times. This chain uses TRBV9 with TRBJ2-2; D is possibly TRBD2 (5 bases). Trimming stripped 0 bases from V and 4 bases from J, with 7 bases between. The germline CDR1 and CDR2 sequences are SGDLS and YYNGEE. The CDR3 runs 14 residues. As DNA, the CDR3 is TGTGCCAGCAGCGTAGACGCGGGCACCGGGGAGCTGTTTTTT. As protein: CASSVDAGTGELFF.